A single sample is the source of the 27 T cell receptor beta chains below, sequenced in a study of cytomegalovirus exposure and HLA in healthy donors. The PCR ran on 60 Vbeta and 13 Jbeta primers. Using immunoSEQ multiplex PCR, the repertoire was profiled, and TCRdb retains in-frame clones only, with some absent. Counted here are around 140,000 clones, 70% to 85% occurring once; the ten biggest clones make up approximately 9.7%. The specimen sequenced was PBMCs. Source of these receptors: a woman aged 55-70 years in good health and CMV-seropositive.

The chain combines TRBV5-4 with TRBJ1-2, with 7 positions matching TRBD1. J was trimmed by 2 bases and V by 6 bases; bases with no gene match: 19. From germline, CDR1 is SGHNT and CDR2 YYREEE (reference sequence). The CDR3 length is 18 residues. The CDR3 spells CASTLDRGQGRPNYGYTF. CDR3 coding DNA: TGTGCCAGCACCCTCGATAGGGGGCAGGGACGACCCAACTATGGCTACACCTTC.

V and J are TRBV5-1 and TRBJ2-2; unclear D gene. Trimming shortened V by 0 bases and J by 8 bases, and 8 bases separated the two germline ends. CDR1 is SGHRS, CDR2 YFSETQ, per germline. There are 13 residues in the CDR3. DNA for the CDR3: TGCGCCAGCAGCTTGGGATATAGTGGGGAGCTGTTTTTT. Protein product: CASSLGYSGELFF.

The chain uses TRBV7-2 and TRBJ2-7; 7 nucleotides agree with TRBD2. The CDR3 covers 14 residues. Germline trimming cut 4 bases from V and 5 bases from J; bases unmatched to any gene: 8. Germline assignment: CDR1 SGHTA and CDR2 FQGNSA. CDR3 sequence (DNA): TGTGCCAGCAGCTCAGGCGGGAGTATCGACGAGCAGTACTTC. It translates to CASSSGGSIDEQYF. Based on the CDR3 plus reference TRBV7-2 and TRBJ2-7, the full variable domain is GAGVSQSPSNKVTEKGKDVELRCDPISGHTALYWYRQSLGQGLEFLIYFQGNSAPDKSGLPSDRFSAERTGGSVSTLTIQRTQQEDSAVYLCASSSGGSIDEQYFGPGTRLTVT.

The chain carries TRBV5-1 and TRBJ2-5, with 11 positions matching TRBD1. Germline CDR1 SGHRS, CDR2 YFSETQ. V lost 0 bases and J lost 5; bases outside the gene matches: 3. CDR3 length equals 15 residues. The CDR3 loop is CASSLGTGGAETQYF. In nucleotides, the CDR3 is TGCGCCAGCAGCTTGGGGACAGGGGGCGCCGAGACCCAGTACTTC.

The gene calls are TRBV7-2 and TRBJ2-7; a weak D match, TRBD2 (6 bases). The CDR3 spans 14 residues. CDR1 is SGHTA, CDR2 FQGNSA, per germline. V dropped 2 bases and J dropped 2 bases, with 10 bases sitting between them. This CDR3 is CASSLKAGTYEQYF. CDR3 nucleotide sequence: TGTGCCAGCAGCTTAAAGGCGGGGACCTACGAGCAGTACTTC.

The V gene is TRBV4-1, the J gene TRBJ2-7; D gene ambiguous. Trimming took 6 bases from V and 3 from J, leaving 6 bases between them. Germline CDR1 reads MGHRA; CDR2 reads YSYEKL. There are 11 residues in the CDR3. The CDR3: CASRSSYEQYF. The CDR3 DNA reads as TGCGCCAGCAGGTCGAGCTACGAGCAGTACTTC.

This chain links TRBV4-2 with TRBJ2-7, with a possible D match to TRBD2 (5 bases). The CDR3 loop spans 15 amino acids. Per the germline V gene, CDR1 is LGHNA and CDR2 is YNFKEQ. Trimming removed 1 base from V and 2 bases from J, with 12 bases in between. The CDR3: CASSQGGSGPYEQYF. CDR3 in DNA: TGTGCCAGCAGCCAAGGCGGAAGCGGCCCCTACGAGCAGTACTTC.

V is TRBV19 and J is TRBJ2-7, with 13 bases fitting TRBD2. Unmatched junction bases numbered 4, after V lost 5 bases and J lost 0 bases. This CDR3 has 16 residues. Per germline, CDR1 LNHDA and CDR2 SQIVND (reference sequence). The CDR3 is CASSSRTSGSSYEQYF. As DNA, the CDR3 is TGTGCCAGTAGTTCAAGGACTAGCGGGAGCTCCTACGAGCAGTACTTC.

The chain is built from TRBV28 and TRBJ1-5; 8 bases agree with TRBD1. The V gene's germline CDR1 is MDHEN and CDR2 SYDVKM. The V gene end was trimmed by 3 bases and the J gene end by 7 bases; junction bases not matched to a gene: 5. This CDR3 has 14 amino acids. DNA of the CDR3: TGTGCCAGCAGTTTCCAGGGGGCCGGACAGCCCCAGCATTTT. It encodes CASSFQGAGQPQHF. Combining the CDR3 with reference TRBV28 and TRBJ1-5 gives the whole variable domain DVKVTQSSRYLVKRTGEKVFLECVQDMDHENMFWYRQDPGLGLRLIYFSYDVKMKEKGDIPEGYSVSREKKERFSLILESASTNQTSMYLCASSFQGAGQPQHFGDGTRLSIL.

V and J are TRBV4-2 and TRBJ2-3, with D perhaps matching TRBD1 (5 bases). The CDR3 is 16 amino acids. In germline, CDR1 is LGHNA, CDR2 YNFKEQ. V was cut by 0 bases and J by 5 bases, with 15 bases left in between. The CDR3 DNA follows: TGTGCCAGCAGCCAAGAGGGGCCTGGGGCTAGAGATACGCAGTATTTT. It translates to CASSQEGPGARDTQYF.

This clone was seen just once. The gene calls are TRBV5-4 and TRBJ2-7; TRBD1 matches at 7 bases. The V and J ends lost 4 bases and 8 bases, in that order; junction bases with no gene match: 6. The CDR3 extends over 12 amino acids. The germline V gene has CDR1 SGHNT and CDR2 YYREEE (reference sequence). The CDR3 sequence is CASSATGYQQYF. The DNA for the CDR3 is TGTGCCAGCAGCGCGACAGGGTATCAGCAGTACTTC.

The chain couples TRBV7-2 to TRBJ2-4, with a possible D match to TRBD2 (5 bases). CDR3 size: 14 residues. Looked up from germline, CDR1 is SGHTA and CDR2 is FQGNSA. V was clipped by 5 bases and J by 8 bases, with 16 bases between them. CDR3 protein: CASSRTISRDIQYF. CDR3 sequence (DNA): TGTGCCAGCAGCAGGACCATATCGAGGGACATTCAGTACTTC.

The rearrangement joins TRBV5-1 to TRBJ2-5; TRBD2 aligns across 13 bases. The CDR3 is 18 residues long. Per the germline V gene, CDR1 is SGHRS and CDR2 is YFSETQ. The V segment lost 4 bases and the J segment 5 bases; nucleotides outside the gene matches: 14. CDR3 DNA: TGCGCCAGCAGCCCCCGGGGCCAGGGACTAGCGGGGTGGGAGACCCAGTACTTC. It yields the protein CASSPRGQGLAGWETQYF. Complete variable domain (other parts from reference TRBV5-1 and TRBJ2-5): KAGVTQTPRYLIKTRGQQVTLSCSPISGHRSVSWYQQTPGQGLQFLFEYFSETQRNKGNFPGRFSGRQFSNSRSEMNVSTLELGDSALYLCASSPRGQGLAGWETQYFGPGTRLLVL.

This chain links TRBV7-6 with TRBJ2-5, with a weak D call TRBD2 (5 bases). V was trimmed by 5 bases and J by 4 bases, leaving 11 bases between them. The CDR3 length is 13 residues. Germline-derived CDR1 and CDR2 are SGHVS and FNYEAQ. The CDR3 nucleotides are TGTGCCAGCAGCGTTACGGGGTCAGAGACCCAGTACTTC. Its protein product is CASSVTGSETQYF.

The sample holds one count of this clone. V usage is TRBV9 and J usage is TRBJ2-3, with 7 bases that match TRBD2. The CDR3 contains 17 residues. The J segment lost 2 bases and the V segment lost 0 bases, leaving 9 bases of the junction unmatched. The germline gives CDR1 SGDLS, CDR2 YYNGEE. In nucleotides, the CDR3 is TGTGCCAGCAGCGTAGCGCTAGCGGAGGGGTACACAGATACGCAGTATTTT. Translation: CASSVALAEGYTDTQYF.

This chain uses TRBV19 with TRBJ1-2; 7 nucleotides agree with TRBD1. The CDR3 has 15 amino acids. Germline trimming cut 7 bases from V and 4 bases from J; bases unmatched to any gene: 12. Per germline, CDR1 LNHDA and CDR2 SQIVND (reference sequence). This chain's CDR3 is CASNLTGALFYGYTF. The CDR3 DNA reads TGTGCCAGTAATCTAACAGGGGCCCTCTTCTATGGCTACACCTTC.

The CDR3 DNA is TGTGCCACTACCAGCGGGAGCTCCTACGAGCAGTACTTC. Its translation is CATTSGSSYEQYF. The V call is TRBV7-9, the J call TRBJ2-7, with 8 bases identical to TRBD2. This CDR3 has 13 residues. Germline V gives CDR1 SEHNR, CDR2 FQNEAQ (reference sequence). J gave up 0 bases and V 10 bases, and 5 bases lay outside the gene matches. The full variable domain, its missing parts supplied by reference TRBV7-9 and TRBJ2-7, is DTGVSQNPRHKITKRGQNVTFRCDPISEHNRLYWYRQTLGQGPEFLTYFQNEAQLEKSRLLSDRFSAERPKGSFSTLEIQRTEQGDSAMYLCATTSGSSYEQYFGPGTRLTVT.

The V and J genes are TRBV7-8 and TRBJ1-4; 9 nucleotides align to TRBD1. The V and J ends lost 2 bases and 7 bases, in that order; junction bases with no gene match: 2. There are 14 residues in the CDR3. CDR1 is SGHVS and CDR2 is FQNEAQ in the germline V gene. The CDR3 sequence: CASSLRDRAEKLFF. CDR3 DNA sequence: TGTGCCAGCAGCTTACGGGACAGGGCTGAAAAACTGTTTTTT. Drawing the rest from reference TRBV7-8 and TRBJ1-4, the complete variable domain is GAGVSQSPRYKVAKRGQDVALRCDPISGHVSLFWYQQALGQGPEFLTYFQNEAQLDKSGLPSDRFFAERPEGSVSTLKIQRTQQEDSAVYLCASSLRDRAEKLFFGSGTQLSVL.

The chain combines TRBV7-9 with TRBJ2-1, with 10 bases lining up with TRBD2. The CDR3 is made up of 15 amino acids. Germline assignment: CDR1 SEHNR and CDR2 FQNEAQ (reference sequence). The V gene end was trimmed by 1 base and the J gene end by 9 bases; junction bases not matched to a gene: 6. The CDR3 here is CASSLVSSGSGEQFF. CDR3 DNA: TGTGCCAGCAGCTTAGTTTCTAGCGGGAGTGGTGAGCAGTTCTTC.

This clone was found a few times. This chain uses TRBV6-1 with TRBJ2-7, with TRBD1 as a possible D gene (6 bases). V was pared by 1 base and J by 2 bases, with 12 bases between. The germline V gene has CDR1 MNHNS and CDR2 SASEGT. The CDR3 has 15 amino acids. CDR3 sequence: CASSEVETGPYEQYF. DNA for the CDR3: TGTGCCAGCAGTGAAGTCGAGACAGGCCCCTACGAGCAGTACTTC.

This chain uses TRBV5-1 with TRBJ1-2; TRBD1 agrees at 9 bases. CDR3 size: 13 residues. The V segment lost 5 bases and the J segment 8 bases; nucleotides outside the gene matches: 7. The V gene's germline CDR1 is SGHRS and CDR2 YFSETQ. The CDR3 region is CASSPQGAGGYTF. CDR3 nucleotide sequence: TGCGCCAGCAGTCCACAGGGGGCGGGAGGCTACACCTTC.

The chain recombines TRBV7-9 with TRBJ2-5; TRBD1 aligns across 11 bases. J was trimmed by 1 base and V by 5 bases; bases with no gene match: 6. Germline V CDR1 and CDR2: SEHNR, FQNEAQ (reference sequence). This CDR3 is built from 16 residues. The CDR3 DNA is TGTGCCAGCAGCGACAGGGACAGGGGGGTCCAAGAGACCCAGTACTTC. Translating it yields CASSDRDRGVQETQYF.

This clone has a handful of counts. The chain couples TRBV19 to TRBJ2-7, with TRBD1 as a possible D gene (6 bases). Germline V gene data show CDR1 as LNHDA and CDR2 as SQIVND (reference sequence). The CDR3 consists of 14 residues. Trimming shortened V by 1 base and J by 5 bases, and 12 bases separated the two germline ends. The CDR3 here is CASSIGNRVDEQYF. The CDR3 DNA follows: TGTGCCAGTAGTATAGGGAACAGGGTGGACGAGCAGTACTTC.

The chain recombines TRBV11-2 with TRBJ2-3, with 9 bases that match TRBD2. Germline assignment: CDR1 SGHAT and CDR2 FQNNGV. Trimming cost V 5 bases and J 6 bases; bases outside gene matches: 12. This CDR3 has 16 residues. The CDR3 region is CASSTWSGLALDTQYF. CDR3 nucleotide sequence: TGTGCCAGCAGCACATGGTCGGGACTAGCATTGGATACGCAGTATTTT.

In this sample, this clone turned up a few times. This chain connects TRBV6-5 to TRBJ2-7; 9 nucleotides align to TRBD2. Germline V gene lookup returns CDR1 MNHEY and CDR2 SVGAGI. The CDR3 is 14 residues long. J lost 0 bases, V lost 8 bases, and 5 bases had no gene match. In DNA form, the CDR3 reads TGTGCCAGCCGGCGTAGCGGGAGCTCCTACGAGCAGTACTTC. It encodes CASRRSGSSYEQYF.

The chain recombines TRBV4-3 with TRBJ2-3; D is possibly TRBD2 (5 bases). This CDR3 has 15 residues. Germline CDR1 and CDR2: LGHNA and YSLEER. V lost 2 bases and J 0 bases, leaving 9 bases between the germline ends. CDR3: CASSQKGLSTDTQYF. DNA for the CDR3: TGCGCCAGCAGCCAAAAAGGACTTAGCACAGATACGCAGTATTTT.

The V gene is TRBV2, the J gene TRBJ2-7; D is possibly TRBD2 (6 bases). Germline V CDR1 and CDR2: SNHLY, FYNNEI. V dropped 3 bases and J dropped 4 bases, with 10 bases sitting between them. The CDR3 is 13 residues long. CDR3 DNA: TGTGCCAGCAGTGAGGTGGGGGGATACGAGCAGTACTTC. It codes for CASSEVGGYEQYF.